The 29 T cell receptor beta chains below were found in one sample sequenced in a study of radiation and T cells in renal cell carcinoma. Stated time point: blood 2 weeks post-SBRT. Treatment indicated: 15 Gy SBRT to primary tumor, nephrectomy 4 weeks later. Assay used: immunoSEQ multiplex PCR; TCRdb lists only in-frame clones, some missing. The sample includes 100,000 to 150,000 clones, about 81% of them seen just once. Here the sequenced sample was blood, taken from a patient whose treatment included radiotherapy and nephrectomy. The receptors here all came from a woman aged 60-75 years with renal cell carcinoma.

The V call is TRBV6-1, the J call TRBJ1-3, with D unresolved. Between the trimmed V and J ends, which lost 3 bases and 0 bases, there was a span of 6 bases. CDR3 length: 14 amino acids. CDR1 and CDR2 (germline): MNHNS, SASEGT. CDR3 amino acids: CASSDVISGNTIYF. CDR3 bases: TGTGCCAGCAGTGATGTGATCTCTGGAAACACCATATATTTT.

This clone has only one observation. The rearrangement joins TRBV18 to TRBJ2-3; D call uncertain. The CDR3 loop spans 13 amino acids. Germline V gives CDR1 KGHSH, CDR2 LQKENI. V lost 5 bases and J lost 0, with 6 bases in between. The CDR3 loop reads CASSVLSTDTQYF. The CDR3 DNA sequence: TGTGCCAGCTCAGTCCTTAGCACAGATACGCAGTATTTT.

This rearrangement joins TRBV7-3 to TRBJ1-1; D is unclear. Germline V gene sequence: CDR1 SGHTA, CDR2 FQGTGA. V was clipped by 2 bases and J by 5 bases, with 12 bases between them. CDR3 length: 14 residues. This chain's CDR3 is CASSLREAGTEAFF. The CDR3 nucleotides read TGTGCCAGCAGCTTACGGGAGGCGGGGACTGAAGCTTTCTTT.

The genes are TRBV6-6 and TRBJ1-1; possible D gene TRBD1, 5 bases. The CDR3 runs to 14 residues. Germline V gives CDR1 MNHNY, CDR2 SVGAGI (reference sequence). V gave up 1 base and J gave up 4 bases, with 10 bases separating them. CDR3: CASSYLRGSTEAFF. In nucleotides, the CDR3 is TGTGCCAGCAGTTACTTACGGGGCAGCACTGAAGCTTTCTTT.

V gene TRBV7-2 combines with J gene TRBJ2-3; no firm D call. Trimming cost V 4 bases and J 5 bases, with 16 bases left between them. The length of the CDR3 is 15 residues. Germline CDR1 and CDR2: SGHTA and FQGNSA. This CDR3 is CASSSLAFPRDTQYF. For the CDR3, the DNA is TGTGCCAGCAGCTCCTTGGCTTTCCCTAGAGATACGCAGTATTTT. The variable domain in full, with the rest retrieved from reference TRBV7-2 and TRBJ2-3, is GAGVSQSPSNKVTEKGKDVELRCDPISGHTALYWYRQSLGQGLEFLIYFQGNSAPDKSGLPSDRFSAERTGGSVSTLTIQRTQQEDSAVYLCASSSLAFPRDTQYFGPGTRLTVL.

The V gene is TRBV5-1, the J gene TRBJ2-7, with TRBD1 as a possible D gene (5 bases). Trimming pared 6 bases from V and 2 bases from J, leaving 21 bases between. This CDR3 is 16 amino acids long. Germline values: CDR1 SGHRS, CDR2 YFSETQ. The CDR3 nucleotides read TGCGCCAGCACCGTCTCAGGGTCGGCTTCGGCCTACGAGCAGTACTTC. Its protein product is CASTVSGSASAYEQYF.

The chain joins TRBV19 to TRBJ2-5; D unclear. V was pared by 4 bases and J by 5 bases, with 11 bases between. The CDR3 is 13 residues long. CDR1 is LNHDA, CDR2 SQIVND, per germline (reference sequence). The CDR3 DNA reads TGTGCCAGTAGTACTCCCGTCGCGGAGACCCAGTACTTC. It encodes CASSTPVAETQYF.

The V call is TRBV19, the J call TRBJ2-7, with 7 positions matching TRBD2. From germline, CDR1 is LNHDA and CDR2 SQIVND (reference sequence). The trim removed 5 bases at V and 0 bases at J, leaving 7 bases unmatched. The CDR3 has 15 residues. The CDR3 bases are TGTGCCAGTAGTGGATCCGGGACTACCTCCTACGAGCAGTACTTC. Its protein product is CASSGSGTTSYEQYF.

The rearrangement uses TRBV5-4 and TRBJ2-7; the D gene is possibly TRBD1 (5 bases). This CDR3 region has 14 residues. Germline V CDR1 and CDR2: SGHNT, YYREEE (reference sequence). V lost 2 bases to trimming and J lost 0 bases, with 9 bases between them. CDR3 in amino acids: CASSFRQSSYEQYF. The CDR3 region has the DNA TGTGCCAGCAGCTTTAGACAGAGCTCCTACGAGCAGTACTTC.

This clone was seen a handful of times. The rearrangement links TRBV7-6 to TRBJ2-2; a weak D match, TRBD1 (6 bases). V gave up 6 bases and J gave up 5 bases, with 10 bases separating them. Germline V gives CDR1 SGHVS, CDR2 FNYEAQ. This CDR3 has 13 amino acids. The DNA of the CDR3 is TGTGCCAGCAGAGTAGGGGGAACCGGGGAGCTGTTTTTT. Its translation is CASRVGGTGELFF.

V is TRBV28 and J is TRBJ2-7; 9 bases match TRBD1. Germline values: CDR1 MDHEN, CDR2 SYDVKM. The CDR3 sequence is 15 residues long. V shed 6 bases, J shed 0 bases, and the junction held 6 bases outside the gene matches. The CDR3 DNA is TGTGCCAGCAGGATGGGACAGGGATTCTCCTACGAGCAGTACTTC. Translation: CASRMGQGFSYEQYF.

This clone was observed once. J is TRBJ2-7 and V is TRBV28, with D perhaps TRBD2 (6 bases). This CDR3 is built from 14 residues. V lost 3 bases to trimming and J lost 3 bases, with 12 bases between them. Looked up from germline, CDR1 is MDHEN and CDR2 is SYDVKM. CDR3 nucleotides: TGTGCCAGCAGTTTCAGGGTGCGGGGCTACGAGCAGTACTTC. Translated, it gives CASSFRVRGYEQYF.

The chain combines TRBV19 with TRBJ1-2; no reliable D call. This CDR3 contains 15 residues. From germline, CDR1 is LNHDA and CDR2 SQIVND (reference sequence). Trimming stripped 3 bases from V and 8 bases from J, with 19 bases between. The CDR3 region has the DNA TGTGCCAGTAGTATCCAAGCGACTCCCCTGAGGGGCTACACCTTC. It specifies CASSIQATPLRGYTF.

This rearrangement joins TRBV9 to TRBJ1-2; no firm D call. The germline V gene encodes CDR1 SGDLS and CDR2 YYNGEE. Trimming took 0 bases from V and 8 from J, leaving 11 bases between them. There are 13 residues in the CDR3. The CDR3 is CASSVGGDDGYTF. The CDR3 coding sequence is TGTGCCAGCAGCGTAGGTGGGGATGACGGCTACACCTTC.

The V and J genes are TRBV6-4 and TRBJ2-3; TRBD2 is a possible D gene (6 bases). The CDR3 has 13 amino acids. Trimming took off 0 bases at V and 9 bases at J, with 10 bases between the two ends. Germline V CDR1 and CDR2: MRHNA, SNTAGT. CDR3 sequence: CASSDSAGRTQYF. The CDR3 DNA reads TGTGCCAGCAGTGACTCGGCGGGACGCACGCAGTATTTT.

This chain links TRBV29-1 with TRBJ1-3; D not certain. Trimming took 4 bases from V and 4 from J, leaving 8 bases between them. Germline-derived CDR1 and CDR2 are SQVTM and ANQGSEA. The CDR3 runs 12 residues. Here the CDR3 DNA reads TGCAGCGTTGGCGGTTACGGAAACACCATATATTTT. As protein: CSVGGYGNTIYF.

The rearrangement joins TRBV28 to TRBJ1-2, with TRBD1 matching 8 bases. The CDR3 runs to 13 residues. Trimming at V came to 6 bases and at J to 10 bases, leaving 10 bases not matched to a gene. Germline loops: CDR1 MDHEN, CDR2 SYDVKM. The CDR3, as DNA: TGTGCCAGCAGAACTCCGGGACAGGCTATCTACACCTTC. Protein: CASRTPGQAIYTF.

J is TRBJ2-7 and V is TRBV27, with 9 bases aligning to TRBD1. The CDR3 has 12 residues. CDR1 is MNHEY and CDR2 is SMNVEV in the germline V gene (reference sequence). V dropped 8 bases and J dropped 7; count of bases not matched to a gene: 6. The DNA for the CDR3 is TGTGCCAGCGGACAGGGGCGTACGGAGCAGTACTTC. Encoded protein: CASGQGRTEQYF.

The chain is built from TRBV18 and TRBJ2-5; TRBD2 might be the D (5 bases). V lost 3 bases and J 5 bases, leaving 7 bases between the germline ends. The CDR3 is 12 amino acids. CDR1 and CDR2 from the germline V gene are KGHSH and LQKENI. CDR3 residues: CASSPPGETQYF. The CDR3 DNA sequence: TGTGCCAGCTCACCCCCGGGGGAGACCCAGTACTTC.

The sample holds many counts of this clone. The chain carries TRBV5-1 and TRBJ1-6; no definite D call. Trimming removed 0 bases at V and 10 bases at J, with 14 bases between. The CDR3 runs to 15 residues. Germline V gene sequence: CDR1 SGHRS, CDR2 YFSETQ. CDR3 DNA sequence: TGCGCCAGCAGCTTGGACCCGTCGCTGGAATCACCCCTCCACTTT. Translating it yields CASSLDPSLESPLHF.

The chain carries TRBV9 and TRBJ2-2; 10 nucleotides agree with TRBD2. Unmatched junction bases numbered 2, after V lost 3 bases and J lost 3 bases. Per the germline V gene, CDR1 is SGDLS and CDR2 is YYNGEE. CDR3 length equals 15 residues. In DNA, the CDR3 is TGTGCCAGCAGCGCCGGACTAGCGGACACCGGGGAGCTGTTTTTT. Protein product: CASSAGLADTGELFF.

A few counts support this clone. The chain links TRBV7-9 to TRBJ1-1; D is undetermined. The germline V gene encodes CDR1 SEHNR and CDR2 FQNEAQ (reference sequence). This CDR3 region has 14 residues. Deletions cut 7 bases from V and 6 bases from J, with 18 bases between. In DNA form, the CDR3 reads TGTGCCAGCACCCCGGGAGGGTATAACGCTGAAGCTTTCTTT. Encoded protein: CASTPGGYNAEAFF.

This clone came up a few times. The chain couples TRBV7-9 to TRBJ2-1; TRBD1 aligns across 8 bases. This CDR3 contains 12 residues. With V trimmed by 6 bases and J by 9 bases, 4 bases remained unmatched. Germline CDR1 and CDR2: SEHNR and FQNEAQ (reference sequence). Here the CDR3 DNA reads TGTGCCAGCAGACGGACAGGGAGTGAGCAGTTCTTC. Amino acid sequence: CASRRTGSEQFF. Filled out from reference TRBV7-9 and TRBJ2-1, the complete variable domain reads DTGVSQNPRHKITKRGQNVTFRCDPISEHNRLYWYRQTLGQGPEFLTYFQNEAQLEKSRLLSDRFSAERPKGSFSTLEIQRTEQGDSAMYLCASRRTGSEQFFGPGTRLTVL.

The CDR3 protein is CAGGGGAGANVLTF. As DNA, the CDR3 is TGTGCCGGAGGCGGCGGGGCTGGGGCCAACGTCCTGACTTTC. The chain carries TRBV10-3 and TRBJ2-6, with a weak D call TRBD2 (6 bases). CDR1 and CDR2 from the germline V gene are ENHRY and SYGVKD. This CDR3 has 14 amino acids. V was shortened by 11 bases and J by 2 bases, with 13 bases between the two germline ends.

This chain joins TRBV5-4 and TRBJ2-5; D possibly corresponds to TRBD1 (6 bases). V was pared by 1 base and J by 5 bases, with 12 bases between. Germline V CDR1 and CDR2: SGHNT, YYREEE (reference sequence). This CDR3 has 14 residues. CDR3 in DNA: TGTGCCAGCAGCTTGAAACAGGGTAGGGAGACCCAGTACTTC. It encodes CASSLKQGRETQYF.

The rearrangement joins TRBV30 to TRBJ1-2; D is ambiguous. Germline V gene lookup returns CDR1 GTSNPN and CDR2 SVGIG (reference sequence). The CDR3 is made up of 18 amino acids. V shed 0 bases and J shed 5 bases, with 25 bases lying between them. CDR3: CAWSVLKRAGGRRYGYTF. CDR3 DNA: TGTGCCTGGAGTGTACTAAAAAGGGCCGGAGGCCGGCGGTATGGCTACACCTTC.

The CDR3 sequence is CASSPLAGGNSPLHF. Here the CDR3 DNA reads TGTGCCAGCAGCCCCTTGGCAGGGGGGAATTCACCCCTCCACTTT. The chain is built from TRBV5-4 and TRBJ1-6, with 7 bases identical to TRBD1. CDR1 and CDR2 from the germline V gene are SGHNT and YYREEE (reference sequence). The CDR3 runs 15 residues. Trimming cost V 4 bases and J 7 bases; bases outside gene matches: 8. The whole variable domain, filled in from reference TRBV5-4 and TRBJ1-6, reads ETGVTQSPTHLIKTRGQQVTLRCSSQSGHNTVSWYQQALGQGPQFIFQYYREEENGRGNFPPRFSGLQFPNYSSELNVNALELDDSALYLCASSPLAGGNSPLHFGNGTRLTVT.

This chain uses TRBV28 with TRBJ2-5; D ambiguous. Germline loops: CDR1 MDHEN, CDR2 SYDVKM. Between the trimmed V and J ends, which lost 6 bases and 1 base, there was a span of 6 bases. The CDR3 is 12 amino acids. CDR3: CASRGVQETQYF. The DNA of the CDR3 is TGTGCCAGCAGGGGCGTCCAAGAGACCCAGTACTTC.

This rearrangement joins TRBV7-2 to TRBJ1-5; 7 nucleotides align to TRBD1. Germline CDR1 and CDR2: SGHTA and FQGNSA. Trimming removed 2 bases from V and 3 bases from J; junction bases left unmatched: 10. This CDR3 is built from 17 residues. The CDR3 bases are TGTGCCAGCAGCTTACAGGACAGGTTGGGCCCCAATCAGCCCCAGCATTTT. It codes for CASSLQDRLGPNQPQHF. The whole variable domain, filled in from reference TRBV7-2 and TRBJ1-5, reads GAGVSQSPSNKVTEKGKDVELRCDPISGHTALYWYRQSLGQGLEFLIYFQGNSAPDKSGLPSDRFSAERTGGSVSTLTIQRTQQEDSAVYLCASSLQDRLGPNQPQHFGDGTRLSIL.